What follows are 20 T cell receptor beta chains derived from one specimen sequenced in a study of T-cell reconstitution after alpha-beta-depleted transplantation in children. It was with unique molecular identifiers that the TCRbeta library was prepared. TCRdb reprocessed the PCR reads with MiXCR, giving one entry per CDR3 protein. Of about 90,000 distinct CDR3 sequences detected, about 16% appear once; the ten largest clones hold roughly 21%. Here the sequenced sample was PBMCs, mostly from graft donor cells, taken 180 days after TCRalphabeta/CD19-depleted stem cell transplant. All receptors derive from a male patient between 2 and 10 years old who had a stem cell transplant for acute lymphoblastic leukemia, so the T cells may come from the graft donor.

This clonotype was counted only a few times. This chain uses TRBV27 with TRBJ2-1; 8 bases agree with TRBD2. This CDR3 spans 17 amino acids. In germline, CDR1 is MNHEY, CDR2 SMNVEV (reference sequence). Trimming at V came to 5 bases and at J to 5 bases, leaving 14 bases not matched to a gene. This CDR3 is CASSLASWRGVHNEQFF. The CDR3 DNA follows: TGTGCCAGCAGTCTCGCCTCCTGGCGGGGGGTCCACAATGAGCAGTTCTTC.

This chain connects TRBV6-2 or TRBV6-3 to TRBJ2-7; weak D call: TRBD1 (6 bases). CDR1 is MNHEY and CDR2 is SVGEGT in the germline V gene. The CDR3 is made up of 13 amino acids. Between the trimmed V and J ends, which lost 5 bases and 4 bases, there was a span of 12 bases. The CDR3 reads CASSIQGVYEQYF. The CDR3 DNA sequence: TGTGCCAGCAGTATACAGGGTGTTTACGAGCAGTACTTC.

The V and J genes are TRBV11-2 and TRBJ1-1; the D gene is possibly TRBD1 (5 bases). From germline, CDR1 is SGHAT and CDR2 FQNNGV. The length of the CDR3 is 15 residues. Trimming removed 1 base at V and 10 bases at J, with 19 bases between. CDR3 DNA sequence: TGTGCCAGCAGCTTAGTGATGGGGCCAACCCAGGGAGCTTTCTTT. Encoded protein: CASSLVMGPTQGAFF.

The chain links TRBV7-9 to TRBJ2-7; D might be TRBD2 (6 bases). The CDR3 is 15 amino acids. Trimming left V 0 bases short and J 2 bases short, with 11 bases between. The germline V gene has CDR1 SEHNR and CDR2 FQNEAQ (reference sequence). The CDR3 sequence is CASSLAGRTAYEQYF. The CDR3 DNA sequence: TGTGCCAGCAGCTTAGCTGGGAGGACGGCCTACGAGCAGTACTTC.

The chain recombines TRBV7-2 with TRBJ2-7; 10 bases map to TRBD1. The CDR3 runs 13 residues. The J segment lost 4 bases and the V segment lost 8 bases, leaving 5 bases of the junction unmatched. CDR1 is SGHTA, CDR2 FQGNSA, per germline. The CDR3 DNA is TGTGCCAGCGGTCGGACAGGGGGATACGAGCAGTACTTC. Its protein is CASGRTGGYEQYF.

This clonotype was seen many times. This chain uses TRBV20-1 with TRBJ2-7; unclear D gene. This CDR3 comprises 14 residues. V lost 3 bases and J 2 bases, leaving 14 bases between the germline ends. CDR1 and CDR2 from the germline V gene are DFQATT and SNEGSKA (reference sequence). The CDR3 reads CSARTILGPYEQYF. The CDR3 DNA reads TGCAGTGCTAGGACGATTTTGGGCCCCTACGAGCAGTACTTC.

This clonotype has just a few counts. The gene calls are TRBV7-9 and TRBJ2-1; perhaps TRBD1 as D (6 bases). Trimming cost V 5 bases and J 5 bases, with 10 bases left between them. Germline CDR1 and CDR2: SEHNR and FQNEAQ (reference sequence). This CDR3 spans 13 amino acids. The CDR3 here is CASSGRDNNEQFF. In DNA, the CDR3 is TGTGCCAGCAGCGGCCGGGACAACAATGAGCAGTTCTTC.

This clonotype has a single count. The chain couples TRBV7-2 to TRBJ2-1, with D perhaps matching TRBD1 or TRBD2 (5 bases each). Trimming took off 5 bases at V and 7 bases at J, with 15 bases between the two ends. Germline V gene sequence: CDR1 SGHTA, CDR2 FQGNSA. The CDR3 runs to 14 residues. Here the CDR3 reads CASSPRDGWNEQFF. The CDR3 bases are TGTGCCAGCAGCCCGAGGGACGGCTGGAATGAGCAGTTCTTC.

This clonotype came up a few times. J is TRBJ1-1 and V is TRBV20-1; D might be TRBD1 (5 bases). The germline V and J ends were trimmed by 1 base and 1 base, with 13 bases remaining between them. The CDR3 covers 15 residues. Germline V gene data show CDR1 as DFQATT and CDR2 as SNEGSKA (reference sequence). The CDR3 coding sequence is TGCAGTGCTAGAGGGGGACGGATGGAGAACACTGAAGCTTTCTTT. As protein: CSARGGRMENTEAFF.

This clonotype was detected a few times. This rearrangement joins TRBV5-1 to TRBJ2-7; no clear D gene. CDR1 is SGHRS and CDR2 is YFSETQ in the germline V gene. The CDR3 has 13 amino acids. V shed 4 bases and J shed 2 bases, with 10 bases lying between them. CDR3 sequence reads: CASSATAAYEQYF. The CDR3 coding sequence is TGCGCCAGCAGCGCAACAGCCGCCTACGAGCAGTACTTC.

J is TRBJ1-1 and V is TRBV6-5; D possibly corresponds to TRBD1 (5 bases). Germline V gives CDR1 MNHEY, CDR2 SVGAGI. This CDR3 contains 17 residues. Trimming shortened V by 0 bases and J by 1 base, and 15 bases separated the two germline ends. In DNA form, the CDR3 reads TGTGCCAGCAGTTACTCGATATTAGGGGCGGCGAACACTGAAGCTTTCTTT. This gives the protein CASSYSILGAANTEAFF.

This clonotype has just a few counts. The chain has TRBV4-1 and TRBJ2-2, with a possible D match to TRBD1 (6 bases). Germline CDR1 is MGHRA and CDR2 is YSYEKL. The CDR3 sequence is 18 residues long. V was pared by 0 bases and J by 0 bases, with 14 bases between. CDR3 sequence (DNA): TGCGCCAGCAGCCAAGATCGACAGGACAGTACGAACACCGGGGAGCTGTTTTTT. This codes for CASSQDRQDSTNTGELFF.

The V and J genes are TRBV5-1 and TRBJ2-7; 8 bases agree with TRBD1. The V and J ends lost 5 bases and 3 bases, in that order; junction bases with no gene match: 10. In germline, CDR1 is SGHRS, CDR2 YFSETQ. This CDR3 is 15 amino acids long. CDR3 residues: CASSFWDRPFYEQYF. The CDR3 DNA reads TGCGCCAGCAGTTTTTGGGACAGGCCATTCTACGAGCAGTACTTC.

J is TRBJ2-2 and V is TRBV29-1; D uncertain. V lost 8 bases, J lost 3 bases, and 7 bases lay in between. The CDR3 has 11 amino acids. Germline CDR1 is SQVTM and CDR2 is ANQGSEA. CDR3 sequence reads: CSIYYTGELFF. Written as DNA, the CDR3 is TGCAGCATCTATTACACCGGGGAGCTGTTTTTT.

The rearrangement uses TRBV5-1 and TRBJ1-1, with a tentative D call TRBD1 (5 bases). Germline V gene sequence: CDR1 SGHRS, CDR2 YFSETQ. This CDR3 contains 14 residues. Trimming took off 4 bases at V and 1 base at J, with 11 bases between the two ends. CDR3 coding DNA: TGCGCCAGCAGCGCGCCCGGGGCGAACACTGAAGCTTTCTTT. It codes for CASSAPGANTEAFF.

This clonotype was observed a handful of times. V usage is TRBV5-1 and J usage is TRBJ1-1; D perhaps matches TRBD1 (5 bases). V dropped 4 bases and J dropped 1 base, with 11 bases sitting between them. The CDR3 runs 14 residues. CDR1 and CDR2 from the germline V gene are SGHRS and YFSETQ. CDR3 loop: CASSTGRGNTEAFF. The DNA for the CDR3 is TGCGCCAGCAGCACCGGAAGGGGGAACACTGAAGCTTTCTTT.

This clonotype was found a few times. V is TRBV20-1 and J is TRBJ2-2; no clear D. Trimming pared 3 bases from V and 4 bases from J, leaving 21 bases between. The CDR3 covers 17 residues. Germline CDR1 and CDR2: DFQATT and SNEGSKA (reference sequence). The CDR3, as DNA: TGCAGTGCTAGCTCTCTGGAGTCTCCCCTCAGCACCGGGGAGCTGTTTTTT. Its protein is CSASSLESPLSTGELFF.

V usage is TRBV20-1 and J usage is TRBJ2-2; D unclear. The V end was cut by 5 bases, the J end by 3 bases, with 10 bases between. The germline gives CDR1 DFQATT, CDR2 SNEGSKA (reference sequence). The CDR3 has 13 residues. Written as DNA, the CDR3 is TGCAGTGCTCTCCGTAGGGACACCGGGGAGCTGTTTTTT. It is translated as CSALRRDTGELFF.

This clonotype was observed a handful of times. This chain joins TRBV6-5 and TRBJ2-3; D gene unclear. V was clipped by 0 bases and J by 5 bases, with 12 bases between them. Looked up from germline, CDR1 is MNHEY and CDR2 is SVGAGI. The CDR3 has 15 amino acids. The CDR3: CASSYSPDLVDTQYF. The CDR3 coding sequence is TGTGCCAGCAGTTACTCCCCCGACTTGGTAGATACGCAGTATTTT.

This clonotype was counted once. The chain has TRBV5-1 and TRBJ2-7; D might be TRBD1 (5 bases). Trimming left V 4 bases short and J 6 bases short, with 17 bases between. CDR3 length equals 14 residues. CDR1 is SGHRS and CDR2 is YFSETQ in the germline V gene. The CDR3 nucleotides read TGCGCCAGCAGCCCCGACAGTACGGTCGGCGAGCAGTACTTC. This encodes CASSPDSTVGEQYF.